The 20 T cell receptor beta chains listed next were all sequenced from one sample in a study of a mutant IDH1 vaccine in newly diagnosed glioma. No antigens are known for them. The table came from immunoSEQ multiplex PCR; TCRdb's copy has only in-frame clones and leaves some out. The sample consists of roughly 69,000 clones, roughly 86% of them appearing once. Time point defined: week 35, safety follow-up. One vaccine dose held 300 ug of mutant IDH1 20-mer peptide and came with topical imiquimod. Sequences were derived from PBMCs, sampled from a glioma patient whose treatment included an IDH1 peptide vaccine. The receptors come from a man between 25 and 39 years old with glioma.

V is TRBV10-2 and J is TRBJ1-3; D is undetermined. Germline values: CDR1 WSHSY, CDR2 SAAADI. Trimming stripped 6 bases from V and 1 base from J, with 4 bases between. The CDR3 runs to 12 residues. In nucleotides, the CDR3 is TGCGCCAGCAGAGAATCTGGAAACACCATATATTTT. Its protein product is CASRESGNTIYF.

The chain employs TRBV9 and TRBJ1-5; no clear D. Germline CDR1 SGDLS, CDR2 YYNGEE. Trimming shortened V by 3 bases and J by 6 bases, and 10 bases separated the two germline ends. The CDR3 totals 13 residues. CDR3 nucleotides: TGTGCCAGCAGCGGTACCTTAGGTCAGCCCCAGCATTTT. Its translation is CASSGTLGQPQHF.

This chain links TRBV27 with TRBJ2-5; perhaps TRBD1 as D (6 bases). There are 13 residues in the CDR3. Germline V lookup: CDR1 MNHEY, CDR2 SMNVEV (reference sequence). Trimming took 8 bases from V and 0 from J, leaving 10 bases between them. The CDR3 loop reads CASGTGYQETQYF. CDR3 bases: TGTGCCAGCGGAACAGGGTACCAAGAGACCCAGTACTTC.

The rearrangement joins TRBV28 to TRBJ1-4; 9 nucleotides agree with TRBD1. Germline V gene lookup returns CDR1 MDHEN and CDR2 SYDVKM. The CDR3 sequence is 16 residues long. Trimming at V came to 6 bases and at J to 4 bases, leaving 9 bases not matched to a gene. The CDR3 here is CASRLYTGGGNEKLFF. The CDR3 region has the DNA TGTGCCAGCAGACTATATACAGGGGGCGGTAATGAAAAACTGTTTTTT.

This chain uses TRBV5-1 with TRBJ2-1; 9 bases agree with TRBD2. The V gene's germline CDR1 is SGHRS and CDR2 YFSETQ. The CDR3 is 15 residues long. Trimming took 4 bases from V and 5 from J; bases not matched to a gene: 7. CDR3 loop: CASSPGTSSNNEQFF. CDR3 DNA: TGCGCCAGCAGCCCCGGGACTAGCTCTAACAATGAGCAGTTCTTC.

The CDR3 protein is CASSPTLTGDWNQPQHF. The CDR3 DNA reads as TGTGCCAGCAGCCCCACCTTGACAGGGGACTGGAATCAGCCCCAGCATTTT. The chain links TRBV7-2 to TRBJ1-5, with TRBD1 identical over 8 bases. With 5 bases clipped from V and 4 bases from J, the junction kept 13 bases outside the gene matches. The CDR3 covers 17 residues. Germline-derived CDR1 and CDR2 are SGHTA and FQGNSA.

The chain carries TRBV18 and TRBJ2-7, with D perhaps matching TRBD1 (6 bases). The CDR3 is 14 amino acids. The germline V gene encodes CDR1 KGHSH and CDR2 LQKENI. With 2 bases removed from V and 2 bases from J, the gap between germline ends came to 10 bases. CDR3 loop: CASSPRTETYEQYF. The CDR3 region has the DNA TGTGCCAGCTCACCAAGGACAGAAACCTACGAGCAGTACTTC. Full variable domain (remainder filled in from reference TRBV18 and TRBJ2-7): NAGVMQNPRHLVRRRGQEARLRCSPMKGHSHVYWYRQLPEEGLKFMVYLQKENIIDESGMPKERFSAEFPKEGPSILRIQQVVRGDSAAYFCASSPRTETYEQYFGPGTRLTVT.

The J gene is TRBJ1-4, the V gene TRBV4-3, with D possibly matching TRBD1 (5 bases). The CDR3 spans 14 residues. V lost 1 base, J lost 4 bases, and 7 bases lay in between. In germline, CDR1 is LGHNA, CDR2 YSLEER. The CDR3 bases are TGCGCCAGCAGCCAAGGACAGTTTAATGAAAAACTGTTTTTT. Its protein is CASSQGQFNEKLFF.

V gene TRBV5-1 combines with J gene TRBJ2-1, with 13 bases matching TRBD2. Germline lookup yields CDR1 SGHRS and CDR2 YFSETQ. This CDR3 spans 15 amino acids. V dropped 7 bases and J dropped 6; count of bases not matched to a gene: 7. The CDR3 bases are TGCGCCAGCCAACTAGCGGGAGGGAGAGGCAATGAGCAGTTCTTC. As protein: CASQLAGGRGNEQFF.

The J gene is TRBJ2-7, the V gene TRBV28; D gene uncertain. The CDR3 is made up of 13 amino acids. Germline assignment: CDR1 MDHEN and CDR2 SYDVKM. V was clipped by 2 bases and J by 3 bases, with 8 bases between them. CDR3 sequence: CASSLQARYEQYF. The CDR3 nucleotides read TGTGCCAGCAGTTTACAGGCCCGCTACGAGCAGTACTTC.

This chain links TRBV29-1 with TRBJ2-7; D possibly matches TRBD1 or TRBD2 (7 bases each). The germline gives CDR1 SQVTM, CDR2 ANQGSEA. This CDR3 has 15 residues. Trimming removed 2 bases at V and 2 bases at J, with 16 bases between. The CDR3 is CSVERGRGGAYEQYF. The CDR3 DNA sequence: TGCAGCGTTGAAAGGGGCAGGGGGGGAGCCTACGAGCAGTACTTC.

The V gene is TRBV9, the J gene TRBJ1-6; TRBD1 matches at 9 bases. V lost 1 base to trimming and J lost 5 bases; unmatched junction nucleotides: 7. CDR1 and CDR2 from the germline V gene are SGDLS and YYNGEE. There are 17 residues in the CDR3. This CDR3 reads CASSVLDRGLNNSPLHF. The CDR3 coding sequence is TGTGCCAGCAGCGTACTAGACAGGGGGTTAAATAATTCACCCCTCCACTTT.

The chain recombines TRBV5-1 with TRBJ2-3; 9 bases agree with TRBD2. The CDR3 sequence is 18 residues long. With V trimmed by 0 bases and J by 3 bases, 11 bases remained unmatched. In germline, CDR1 is SGHRS, CDR2 YFSETQ. CDR3 nucleotides: TGCGCCAGCAGCTTGGAACCTAGCGGGATCCCGGTAACAGATACGCAGTATTTT. This gives the protein CASSLEPSGIPVTDTQYF.

This clone is a singleton in its sample. This chain uses TRBV19 with TRBJ2-1, with 8 nucleotides matching TRBD2. This CDR3 has 15 residues. Germline V gene sequence: CDR1 LNHDA, CDR2 SQIVND (reference sequence). Losses at the gene ends were 6 bases for V and 3 bases for J; bases not matched to a gene: 7. CDR3: CASRARAGVYNEQFF. CDR3 in DNA: TGTGCCAGTAGGGCTCGAGCGGGGGTCTACAATGAGCAGTTCTTC.

The chain links TRBV5-5 to TRBJ1-2, with D perhaps matching TRBD1 (6 bases). Germline CDR1 is SGHKS and CDR2 is YYEKEE (reference sequence). The CDR3 totals 16 residues. With 5 bases removed from V and 5 bases from J, the gap between germline ends came to 22 bases. The CDR3 here is CASSAEGGRLFYGYTF. CDR3 bases: TGTGCCAGCAGTGCCGAAGGGGGACGGTTATTTTATGGCTACACCTTC.

J is TRBJ2-7 and V is TRBV27, with D tentatively TRBD2 (6 bases). There are 16 residues in the CDR3. Per the germline V gene, CDR1 is MNHEY and CDR2 is SMNVEV (reference sequence). The V end was cut by 5 bases, the J end by 6 bases, with 23 bases between. The CDR3 is CASSLASAPPYIEQYF. The CDR3 DNA reads as TGTGCCAGCAGTCTTGCTAGCGCCCCGCCGTATATCGAGCAGTACTTC.

V and J are TRBV7-9 and TRBJ2-7; maybe TRBD1 (5 bases). This CDR3 has 13 amino acids. Germline lookup yields CDR1 SEHNR and CDR2 FQNEAQ (reference sequence). The V gene lost 5 bases and the J gene lost 2 bases, with 10 bases spanning the gap. The CDR3 nucleotides are TGTGCCAGCAGCCCCAGGGTGACCTACGAGCAGTACTTC. Residues: CASSPRVTYEQYF.

This chain connects TRBV5-4 to TRBJ2-3; TRBD2 aligns across 9 bases. Germline assignment: CDR1 SGHNT and CDR2 YYREEE (reference sequence). The CDR3 totals 15 residues. The trim removed 4 bases at V and 3 bases at J, leaving 6 bases unmatched. CDR3: CASSLSGSYTDTQYF. CDR3 nucleotide sequence: TGTGCCAGCAGCCTTAGCGGGAGCTATACAGATACGCAGTATTTT.

This clone appeared a single time. The chain employs TRBV27 and TRBJ1-2, with D hard to call. From germline, CDR1 is MNHEY and CDR2 SMNVEV (reference sequence). Trimming removed 6 bases at V and 1 base at J, with 18 bases between. The CDR3 runs to 16 residues. The CDR3 spells CASSLPPLYFNYGYTF. The CDR3, as DNA: TGTGCCAGCAGCTTACCCCCCCTCTATTTTAACTATGGCTACACCTTC.

This chain connects TRBV7-2 to TRBJ2-7; D unclear. V lost 5 bases to trimming and J lost 5 bases, with 16 bases between them. Germline CDR1 is SGHTA and CDR2 is FQGNSA. The CDR3 has 14 amino acids. The CDR3 DNA sequence: TGTGCCAGCAGCCCAGCCTTTTTATCGCACGAGCAGTACTTC. It is translated as CASSPAFLSHEQYF.